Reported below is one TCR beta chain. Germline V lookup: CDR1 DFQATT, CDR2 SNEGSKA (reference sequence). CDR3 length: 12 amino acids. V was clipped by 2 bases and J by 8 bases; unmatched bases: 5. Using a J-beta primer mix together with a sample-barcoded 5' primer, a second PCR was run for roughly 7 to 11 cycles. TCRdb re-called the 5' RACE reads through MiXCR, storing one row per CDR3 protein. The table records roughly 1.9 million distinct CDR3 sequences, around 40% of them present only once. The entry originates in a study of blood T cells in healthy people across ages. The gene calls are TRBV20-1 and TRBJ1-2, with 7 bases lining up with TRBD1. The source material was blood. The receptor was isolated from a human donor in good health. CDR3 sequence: CSARRTGYGYTF. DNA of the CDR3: TGCAGTGCTAGAAGGACAGGATACGGCTACACCTTC.